This entry lists 18 T cell receptor beta chains sequenced from one sample in a study of regulatory T cells in long-lasting Graves disease. Researchers made TCR beta libraries by using iRepertoire HTBI primers and running Arm-PCR on CDR3 regions. MiXCR, run by TCRdb on the multiplex PCR reads, gives a single entry per CDR3 protein. The sample has some 340,000 distinct CDR3 sequences; roughly 20% are singletons. Time point given: persistent/refractory GD, antithyroid drugs over 5 years with positive TRAb. The TCR library used RNA extracted from PBMCs. The source material was peripheral blood mononuclear cells (PBMCs), sampled when the disease was refractory, from a patient treated with antithyroid drugs. The origin of the receptors is a woman between 40 and 55 years old with Graves disease.

In regard to this clonotype: A much bigger clone sits one base away, suggesting this may be a read error. The chain carries TRBV6-1 and TRBJ1-2, with 8 nucleotides matching TRBD1. The CDR3 is 17 residues long. Germline assignment: CDR1 MNHNS and CDR2 SASEGT. The CDR3 DNA reads as TGTGCCGGCAGTGAATTTCGTGGACAGGGAGCTAACTATGGCTACACCTTC. Protein sequence: CAGSEFRGQGANYGYTF.

This chain joins TRBV28 and TRBJ2-7; TRBD2 is a possible D gene (6 bases). Trimming shortened V by 10 bases and J by 3 bases, and 16 bases separated the two germline ends. The CDR3 has 13 amino acids. Germline lookup yields CDR1 MDHEN and CDR2 SYDVKM. CDR3 in DNA: TGTGCCATCAGGTGGAGGGAAGGCTACGAGCAGTACTTC. Its translation is CAIRWREGYEQYF. Variable domain in full (rest from reference TRBV28 and TRBJ2-7): DVKVTQSSRYLVKRTGEKVFLECVQDMDHENMFWYRQDPGLGLRLIYFSYDVKMKEKGDIPEGYSVSREKKERFSLILESASTNQTSMYLCAIRWREGYEQYFGPGTRLTVT.

This clonotype was observed at least ten times. The chain links TRBV13 to TRBJ2-2; no firm D call. The CDR3 extends over 13 amino acids. The germline V gene has CDR1 PRHDT and CDR2 FYEKMQ (reference sequence). Trimming left V 5 bases short and J 6 bases short, with 10 bases between. CDR3 nucleotides: TGTGCCAGCAGCCGGCCGGGCCCCGGGGAGCTGTTTTTT. It codes for CASSRPGPGELFF.

This clonotype occurred many times. The J gene is TRBJ1-4, the V gene TRBV6-1; D not certain. With 2 bases removed from V and 0 bases from J, the gap between germline ends came to 10 bases. This CDR3 region has 16 residues. CDR1 is MNHNS, CDR2 SASEGT, per germline. CDR3 protein: CASSEISAATNEKLFF. CDR3 sequence (DNA): TGTGCCAGCAGTGAAATTTCGGCGGCAACTAATGAAAAACTGTTTTTT.

This chain links TRBV19 with TRBJ2-2, with a possible D match to TRBD1 (5 bases). Trimming left V 10 bases short and J 2 bases short, with 14 bases between. The CDR3 is 14 residues long. In germline, CDR1 is LNHDA, CDR2 SQIVND (reference sequence). The CDR3 protein is CATYTDSNTGELFF. For the CDR3, the DNA is TGTGCCACCTATACTGACAGTAACACCGGGGAGCTGTTTTTT.

The V and J genes are TRBV18 and TRBJ1-4; D not resolved. Between the trimmed V and J ends, which lost 3 bases and 5 bases, there was a span of 7 bases. The CDR3 totals 13 residues. Germline CDR1 is KGHSH and CDR2 is LQKENI. CDR3 in amino acids: CASSPSQNEKLFF. For the CDR3, the DNA is TGTGCCAGCTCACCTTCCCAAAATGAAAAACTGTTTTTT.

The genes are TRBV15 and TRBJ1-2; 9 positions agree with TRBD1. J gave up 6 bases and V 6 bases, and 8 bases lay outside the gene matches. This CDR3 has 14 amino acids. Germline V CDR1 and CDR2: LNHNV, YYDKDF (reference sequence). CDR3 bases: TGTGCCACCAGTCTAGACAGGGGGACGGATGGCTACACCTTC. Encoded protein: CATSLDRGTDGYTF.

This clonotype has ten or more counts. The chain employs TRBV27 and TRBJ2-7; D is unresolved. Looked up from germline, CDR1 is MNHEY and CDR2 is SMNVEV (reference sequence). The V and J ends lost 3 bases and 3 bases respectively, with 12 bases between them. The CDR3 has 14 residues. The CDR3 sequence is CASSFTPMGYEQYF. DNA of the CDR3: TGTGCCAGCAGTTTTACTCCGATGGGCTACGAGCAGTACTTC.

The chain recombines TRBV5-1 with TRBJ1-6; no clear D gene. Deletions cut 0 bases from V and 7 bases from J, with 11 bases between. Looked up from germline, CDR1 is SGHRS and CDR2 is YFSETQ. The CDR3 covers 15 residues. The CDR3 coding sequence is TGCGCCAGCAGCTTGGATCCTGGGATCAATTCACCCCTCCACTTT. As protein: CASSLDPGINSPLHF.

The rearrangement uses TRBV9 and TRBJ1-1; D perhaps matches TRBD1 (6 bases). Trimming took 3 bases from V and 3 from J, leaving 18 bases between them. Germline V gene lookup returns CDR1 SGDLS and CDR2 YYNGEE. This CDR3 contains 16 residues. This chain's CDR3 is CASSDSAAGADTEAFF. As DNA, the CDR3 is TGTGCCAGCAGCGACAGTGCAGCGGGGGCGGACACTGAAGCTTTCTTT.

The chain combines TRBV9 with TRBJ1-5, with D hard to call. The V end lost 4 bases, the J end lost 1 base, and 9 bases lay between the germline ends. Germline V gene sequence: CDR1 SGDLS, CDR2 YYNGEE. CDR3 length equals 14 residues. CDR3 amino acids: CASSPTPSNQPQHF. CDR3 in DNA: TGTGCCAGCAGCCCGACACCAAGCAATCAGCCCCAGCATTTT.

This clonotype was observed at least ten times. The rearrangement joins TRBV28 to TRBJ1-1; 7 nucleotides agree with TRBD1. V shed 5 bases and J 12 bases; nucleotides not matched to a gene: 12. This CDR3 has 13 residues. Germline V lookup: CDR1 MDHEN, CDR2 SYDVKM. This CDR3 reads CASSVGTEPGTFF. CDR3 DNA: TGTGCCAGCAGTGTAGGGACAGAGCCAGGGACTTTCTTT.

This clonotype was counted at least ten times. The V and J genes are TRBV7-9 and TRBJ1-4; D gene uncertain. V lost 0 bases and J lost 7, with 12 bases in between. In germline, CDR1 is SEHNR, CDR2 FQNEAQ (reference sequence). The CDR3 consists of 15 residues. The CDR3, as DNA: TGTGCCAGCAGCTTAGCTGGGTATTCGGGTGAAAAACTGTTTTTT. Translating it yields CASSLAGYSGEKLFF.

This clonotype was detected ten times or more. This sequence joins TRBV29-1 and TRBJ1-1; 7 bases agree with TRBD1. Germline CDR1 is SQVTM and CDR2 is ANQGSEA. V lost 7 bases to trimming and J lost 4 bases; unmatched junction nucleotides: 9. CDR3 length: 13 amino acids. CDR3 in amino acids: CSDGRDSGTEAFF. CDR3 DNA sequence: TGCAGCGACGGGAGGGACAGCGGCACTGAAGCTTTCTTT.

This clonotype was recorded at least ten times. The J gene is TRBJ2-2, the V gene TRBV2; weak D call: TRBD2 (5 bases). The germline V gene has CDR1 SNHLY and CDR2 FYNNEI. Trimming took off 5 bases at V and 2 bases at J, with 12 bases between the two ends. This CDR3 has 15 amino acids. In DNA form, the CDR3 reads TGTGCCAGCAGTTGGAGGCGTTCAAACACCGGGGAGCTGTTTTTT. Its protein product is CASSWRRSNTGELFF.

This clonotype was observed a few times. V usage is TRBV28 and J usage is TRBJ2-3; no definite D call. The CDR3 runs to 14 residues. The germline V gene encodes CDR1 MDHEN and CDR2 SYDVKM. The V and J ends lost 8 bases and 1 base respectively, with 13 bases between them. The CDR3 DNA reads as TGTGCCAGCTACCAGCCAGGCCGCACAGATACGCAGTATTTT. Translating it yields CASYQPGRTDTQYF.

A note on this clonotype: With a much larger clone just one base away, this may be a read error. The gene calls are TRBV11-2 and TRBJ2-7, with TRBD2 as a possible D gene (5 bases). CDR3 length: 15 amino acids. Germline values: CDR1 SGHAT, CDR2 FQNNGV. Deletions cut 6 bases from V and 6 bases from J, with 21 bases between. CDR3 protein: CASSLWLVGVGEQYF. In nucleotides, the CDR3 is TGTGCCAGCAGTTTATGGCTAGTGGGAGTCGGCGAGCAGTACTTC.

This chain links TRBV9 with TRBJ2-5; D is uncertain. The V and J ends lost 1 base and 1 base respectively, with 5 bases between them. This CDR3 has 13 residues. The germline V gene encodes CDR1 SGDLS and CDR2 YYNGEE. Here the CDR3 DNA reads TGTGCCAGCAGCGTAAACGGCCAAGAGACCCAGTACTTC. This gives the protein CASSVNGQETQYF.